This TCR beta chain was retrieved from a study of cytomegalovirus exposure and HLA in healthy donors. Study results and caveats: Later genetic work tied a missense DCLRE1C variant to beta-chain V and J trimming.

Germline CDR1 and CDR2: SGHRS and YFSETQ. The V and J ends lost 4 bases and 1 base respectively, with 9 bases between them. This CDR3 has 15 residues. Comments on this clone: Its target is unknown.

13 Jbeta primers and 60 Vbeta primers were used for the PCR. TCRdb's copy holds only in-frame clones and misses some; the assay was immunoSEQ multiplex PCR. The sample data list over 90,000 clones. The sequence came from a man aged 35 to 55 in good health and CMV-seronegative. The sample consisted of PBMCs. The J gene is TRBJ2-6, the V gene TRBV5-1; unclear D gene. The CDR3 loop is CASSLPTSGANVLTF. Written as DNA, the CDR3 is TGCGCCAGCAGCCTTCCGACTTCTGGGGCCAACGTCCTGACTTTC.